This T cell receptor beta chain was obtained from a study of CD8+CD57+ T cells in acquired aplastic anemia. Regarding the study as a whole: Overlap between patients and controls comprised twenty-nine CD8+ CDR3 sequences.

The germline V gene encodes CDR1 SGHTA and CDR2 FQGNSA. V was cut by 3 bases and J by 2 bases, with 12 bases left in between. The CDR3 spans 15 residues. About this clonotype: The target antigen is unknown.

The TCR beta profiling, which covered VDJ combination and CDR3 sequence, was carried out using genomic DNA as the template. Via MiXCR, TCRdb re-called the reads, giving one row per CDR3 protein. The data contain 400,000 to 600,000 distinct CDR3 sequences, over 25% of them singletons. Patients chosen for sequencing had shown CD8+CD57+ cell expansion by flow cytometry. This sequence was found in a human donor with aplastic anemia. Sequenced material: sorted CD4+, CD8+, or CD8+CD57+ T cells (not recorded which) from PBMCs. J is TRBJ2-3 and V is TRBV7-2; no definite D call. The CDR3, as DNA: TGTGCCAGCAGCTTTCGTCCCCCGAACACAGATACGCAGTATTTT. It is translated as CASSFRPPNTDTQYF.